Reported below is one T cell receptor beta chain. Its matching antigen is unknown. Genomic DNA provided the template from which TCR beta VDJ and CDR3 profiles were obtained. TCRdb processed the reads anew with MiXCR; each CDR3 protein has one entry. The sample consists of over 250,000 distinct CDR3 sequences, approximately 57% of them appearing once. The data belong to a study of CD8+CD57+ T cells in acquired aplastic anemia. In the study overall: Sorted CD4+ and CD8+ cell DNA averaged roughly 3 ug. Study-level points and caveats: The study identified roughly 29 CD8+ CDR3 sequences shared by patients and controls.

Patients selected for sequencing had displayed CD8+CD57+ cell expansion by flow cytometry. Trimming left V 6 bases short and J 4 bases short, with 12 bases between. The V gene's germline CDR1 is SNHLY and CDR2 FYNNEI. The CDR3 is made up of 14 amino acids. Sequenced input: sorted CD4+, CD8+, or CD8+CD57+ T cells (not recorded which) from PBMCs. This TCR was sampled from a human donor with aplastic anemia. The V call is TRBV2, the J call TRBJ2-2; perhaps TRBD2 as D (6 bases). CDR3 region: CASREGLRTGELFF. CDR3 nucleotide sequence: TGTGCCAGCAGGGAGGGACTCCGCACCGGGGAGCTGTTTTTT.